Following are 9 T cell receptor beta chains from one sample sequenced in a study of OX40 agonist ivuxolimab in advanced cancers. Receptor amplification or capture employed the immunoSEQ multiplex PCR assay. The clones in this table, taken by TCRdb from immuneACCESS, are in-frame only. Not every clone is retained; where verified, under half of the shortfall comes from an unresolved V gene, and the cause of the rest is unknown. The sample table shows about 41,000 clones, and roughly 90% are seen once. In total, the top ten clones hold about 0.6% of the sample. The sample here was CD4+ or CD8+ T cells sorted from blood, taken in a trial of the OX40 agonist ivuxolimab. The origin of the receptors is an adult with an advanced solid tumor such as melanoma, head and neck, liver or kidney cancer.

This clone has more than one count but fewer than ten. The V call is TRBV5-4, the J call TRBJ2-1; 8 bases are a match to TRBD2. V lost 2 bases and J lost 2; bases outside the gene matches: 6. Germline loops: CDR1 SGHNT, CDR2 YYREEE (reference sequence). The length of the CDR3 is 16 residues. The CDR3 is CASSLKTSVTYNEQFF. In DNA form, the CDR3 reads TGTGCCAGCAGCTTAAAGACTAGCGTTACCTACAATGAGCAGTTCTTC.

V gene TRBV6-6 combines with J gene TRBJ2-5; no reliable D call. CDR3 length: 14 residues. Germline CDR1 is MNHNY and CDR2 is SVGAGI (reference sequence). V was shortened by 2 bases and J by 5 bases, with 12 bases between the two germline ends. The CDR3 nucleotides read TGTGCCAGCAGTTACATTCAGGTGGGGGAGACCCAGTACTTC. This codes for CASSYIQVGETQYF.

The chain uses TRBV5-4 and TRBJ2-3; 11 positions agree with TRBD1. The CDR3 has 18 residues. CDR1 and CDR2 from the germline V gene are SGHNT and YYREEE (reference sequence). Trimming cost V 1 base and J 5 bases; bases outside gene matches: 12. The CDR3 nucleotides read TGTGCCAGCAGCTTGAAACTGTCGGGACAGGGGGGAGGAGATACGCAGTATTTT. Translation gives CASSLKLSGQGGGDTQYF.

The V and J genes are TRBV7-9 and TRBJ2-7; possibly TRBD1 for D (6 bases). Germline loops: CDR1 SEHNR, CDR2 FQNEAQ (reference sequence). V lost 0 bases to trimming and J lost 6 bases, with 9 bases between them. This CDR3 spans 13 amino acids. The CDR3 loop reads CASSLAIRGEQYF. CDR3 nucleotide sequence: TGTGCCAGCAGCTTAGCTATCAGGGGCGAGCAGTACTTC. Based on the CDR3 plus reference TRBV7-9 and TRBJ2-7, the full variable domain is DTGVSQNPRHKITKRGQNVTFRCDPISEHNRLYWYRQTLGQGPEFLTYFQNEAQLEKSRLLSDRFSAERPKGSFSTLEIQRTEQGDSAMYLCASSLAIRGEQYFGPGTRLTVT.

The chain carries TRBV4-3 and TRBJ1-2; D gene unclear. In germline, CDR1 is LGHNA, CDR2 YSLEER. The CDR3 covers 16 residues. V dropped 1 base and J dropped 1 base, with 13 bases sitting between them. CDR3 coding DNA: TGCGCCAGCAGCCAAGTACCGGGTTTAAATAACTATGGCTACACCTTC. It yields the protein CASSQVPGLNNYGYTF.

This chain connects TRBV29-1 to TRBJ1-2; tentatively, D is TRBD1 (5 bases). Germline V gene sequence: CDR1 SQVTM, CDR2 ANQGSEA. CDR3 length: 12 residues. The V end lost 5 bases, the J end lost 6 bases, and 13 bases lay between the germline ends. CDR3 coding DNA: TGCAGCGTTTCCAGGGTGGGGGATGGCTACACCTTC. It encodes CSVSRVGDGYTF.

This chain links TRBV5-4 with TRBJ2-7, with D possibly being TRBD2 (5 bases). Per germline, CDR1 SGHNT and CDR2 YYREEE (reference sequence). Trimming took off 7 bases at V and 1 base at J, with 9 bases between the two ends. CDR3 length: 12 residues. The CDR3 bases are TGTGCCAGCGGAACGGGGTCCTACGAGCAGTACTTC. It yields the protein CASGTGSYEQYF.

This chain uses TRBV7-2 with TRBJ2-7; D is undetermined. The CDR3 is made up of 17 amino acids. V lost 3 bases to trimming and J lost 2 bases, with 20 bases between them. Germline V gene lookup returns CDR1 SGHTA and CDR2 FQGNSA. CDR3 loop: CASSFWKWEQNTYEQYF. CDR3 coding DNA: TGTGCCAGCAGCTTTTGGAAGTGGGAACAGAACACCTACGAGCAGTACTTC.

V is TRBV7-2 and J is TRBJ2-1, with 8 bases matching TRBD2. The germline V gene encodes CDR1 SGHTA and CDR2 FQGNSA. The CDR3 contains 15 residues. V shed 5 bases and J 1 base; nucleotides not matched to a gene: 4. The CDR3 coding sequence is TGTGCCAGCAGCGAACTAGCGGCTTCCTACAATGAGCAGTTCTTC. Its translation: CASSELAASYNEQFF.